The 31 T cell receptor beta chains below all came from one sample that was sequenced in a study of blood T cell repertoires in COVID-19. The protocol was immunoSEQ multiplex PCR, while the TCRdb copy is restricted to in-frame clones and leaves out a portion. The sample records roughly 130,000 clones, approximately 80% being singletons. Sequenced sample: peripheral blood. The source is a man in his sixties or seventies with acute or convalescent COVID-19.

This clone was counted at least ten times. The V and J genes are TRBV7-9 and TRBJ1-2; a possible D gene is TRBD1 (6 bases). Per the germline V gene, CDR1 is SEHNR and CDR2 is FQNEAQ (reference sequence). The CDR3 extends over 12 amino acids. Trimming cost V 5 bases and J 7 bases, with 11 bases left between them. The CDR3 loop reads CASSLGQSGYTF. CDR3 DNA sequence: TGTGCCAGCAGCCTTGGACAGAGTGGCTACACCTTC.

This chain uses TRBV18 with TRBJ1-1, with 8 bases aligning to TRBD1. The CDR3 length is 15 residues. J was trimmed by 1 base and V by 3 bases; bases with no gene match: 4. The germline V gene has CDR1 KGHSH and CDR2 LQKENI. This CDR3 reads CASSPQTGANTEAFF. The CDR3 coding sequence is TGTGCCAGCTCACCTCAGACAGGGGCGAACACTGAAGCTTTCTTT.

This clone was found once. Since a much larger clone is just one base distant, this may be a read error. This same CDR3 is encoded by further DNA sequences in the sample. The V and J genes are TRBV21-1 and TRBJ1-6; the table gives TRBD1 as D, unverified against the DNA. TRBV21-1 is assigned pseudogene status. This CDR3 spans 17 amino acids. CDR3 sequence: CASSKGGPGQDNSPLHF. The CDR3 DNA is TGTGCCAGCAGCAAGGGTGGACCGGGACAGGATAATTCACCCCTCCACTTT.

This clone showed up just once. The genes are TRBV6-5 and TRBJ1-5; no reliable D call. CDR1 MNHEY and CDR2 SVGAGI come from the germline V gene. The V gene lost 6 bases and the J gene lost 9 bases, with 18 bases spanning the gap. The CDR3 is 14 residues long. CDR3 in DNA: TGTGCCAGCAGCAAACTAAACTCCGACGGGCCCCAGCATTTT. It specifies CASSKLNSDGPQHF.

The rearrangement uses TRBV28 and TRBJ1-5, with 8 positions matching TRBD1. The junction had 7 bases not matched to a gene; V was cut back by 7 bases and J by 5 bases. The CDR3 totals 14 residues. Germline CDR1 and CDR2: MDHEN and SYDVKM. In nucleotides, the CDR3 is TGTGCCAGCACCGACAGGGGCCCTCATCAGCCCCAGCATTTT. It codes for CASTDRGPHQPQHF.

This chain connects TRBV6-5 to TRBJ1-4, with unresolved D. The CDR3 consists of 11 residues. The germline V and J ends were trimmed by 8 bases and 8 bases, with 9 bases remaining between them. The V gene's germline CDR1 is MNHEY and CDR2 SVGAGI. The CDR3: CASQNPEKLFF. DNA of the CDR3: TGTGCCAGCCAGAATCCGGAAAAACTGTTTTTT.

This clone appeared once. The chain links TRBV6-5 to TRBJ1-1; D gene ambiguous. CDR1 and CDR2 (germline): MNHEY, SVGAGI. CDR3 length: 13 residues. Trimming took off 6 bases at V and 2 bases at J, with 10 bases between the two ends. The CDR3 here is CASSAARNTEAFF. The DNA for the CDR3 is TGTGCCAGCAGCGCAGCGCGTAACACTGAAGCTTTCTTT.

This clone has a single count. The V call is TRBV5-1, the J call TRBJ2-7; a weak D match, TRBD1 (5 bases). The germline V and J ends were trimmed by 0 bases and 0 bases, with 10 bases remaining between them. The CDR3 is 15 residues long. CDR1 and CDR2 from the germline V gene are SGHRS and YFSETQ. The CDR3 spells CASSLGQLSSYEQYF. CDR3 in DNA: TGCGCCAGCAGCTTGGGACAGTTGAGCTCCTACGAGCAGTACTTC. The full variable domain, in which reference TRBV5-1 and TRBJ2-7 provide the parts outside the CDR3, is KAGVTQTPRYLIKTRGQQVTLSCSPISGHRSVSWYQQTPGQGLQFLFEYFSETQRNKGNFPGRFSGRQFSNSRSEMNVSTLELGDSALYLCASSLGQLSSYEQYFGPGTRLTVT.

The gene calls are TRBV9 and TRBJ1-6; TRBD1 agrees at 9 bases. J gave up 8 bases and V 3 bases, and 3 bases lay outside the gene matches. CDR3 length: 14 amino acids. Germline assignment: CDR1 SGDLS and CDR2 YYNGEE. The CDR3 bases are TGTGCCAGCAGCGAGGGGACAGGGCATTCACCCCTCCACTTT. Translation gives CASSEGTGHSPLHF.

This clone showed up just once. The rearrangement uses TRBV6-6 and TRBJ2-5; D not resolved. Germline V gene data show CDR1 as MNHNY and CDR2 as SVGAGI (reference sequence). V lost 8 bases to trimming and J lost 3 bases, with 7 bases between them. The CDR3 sequence is 11 residues long. The CDR3 loop reads CASGPEETQYF. In DNA form, the CDR3 reads TGTGCCAGCGGGCCCGAAGAGACCCAGTACTTC.

The J gene is TRBJ2-5, the V gene TRBV5-1; 8 bases align to TRBD1. CDR1 SGHRS and CDR2 YFSETQ come from the germline V gene. Trimming at V came to 2 bases and at J to 5 bases, leaving 5 bases not matched to a gene. This CDR3 has 14 residues. CDR3 DNA sequence: TGCGCCAGCAGCTTCGACAGGGGAGGCGAGACCCAGTACTTC. Protein: CASSFDRGGETQYF.

The J gene is TRBJ2-7, the V gene TRBV7-9, with TRBD1 matching 8 bases. With V trimmed by 1 base and J by 3 bases, 2 bases remained unmatched. The CDR3 has 14 residues. Per the germline V gene, CDR1 is SEHNR and CDR2 is FQNEAQ (reference sequence). DNA for the CDR3: TGTGCCAGCAGCTTAGGGACAGGGTTCTACGAGCAGTACTTC. Protein sequence: CASSLGTGFYEQYF.

This clone came up a few times. The V and J genes are TRBV2 and TRBJ2-3; D is uncertain. Germline V gene lookup returns CDR1 SNHLY and CDR2 FYNNEI. The CDR3 covers 13 residues. The V and J ends lost 8 bases and 5 bases respectively, with 14 bases between them. The CDR3: CASPPEAVDTQYF. Here the CDR3 DNA reads TGTGCCAGCCCCCCCGAGGCGGTAGATACGCAGTATTTT.

This chain uses TRBV9 with TRBJ1-6; 12 bases fit TRBD1. With 2 bases clipped from V and 7 bases from J, the junction kept 4 bases outside the gene matches. The CDR3 has 16 residues. Germline V gives CDR1 SGDLS, CDR2 YYNGEE. CDR3 sequence reads: CASSVGQGARNSPLHF. As DNA, the CDR3 is TGTGCCAGCAGCGTGGGACAGGGGGCGAGGAATTCACCCCTCCACTTT.

The chain links TRBV27 to TRBJ1-2; 7 positions agree with TRBD1. Trimming cost V 4 bases and J 9 bases; bases outside gene matches: 5. There are 12 residues in the CDR3. The germline V gene encodes CDR1 MNHEY and CDR2 SMNVEV (reference sequence). CDR3 coding DNA: TGTGCCAGCAGTTCGACAGGGCGAAGCTACACCTTC. Translating it yields CASSSTGRSYTF.

The rearrangement uses TRBV11-2 and TRBJ2-1; tentative D call: TRBD1 (5 bases). Germline assignment: CDR1 SGHAT and CDR2 FQNNGV. The germline V and J ends were trimmed by 7 bases and 9 bases, with 16 bases remaining between them. The CDR3 is made up of 13 amino acids. The CDR3 is CASTYDQGSEQFF. Written as DNA, the CDR3 is TGTGCCAGCACCTACGACCAGGGCAGTGAGCAGTTCTTC.

The rearrangement joins TRBV7-9 to TRBJ1-2, with D possibly matching TRBD1 (6 bases). The V gene's germline CDR1 is SEHNR and CDR2 FQNEAQ (reference sequence). This CDR3 contains 16 residues. V was shortened by 0 bases and J by 7 bases, with 18 bases between the two germline ends. CDR3 protein: CASSLALSAGVGGYTF. In nucleotides, the CDR3 is TGTGCCAGCAGCTTAGCTTTATCGGCAGGGGTTGGTGGCTACACCTTC.

V usage is TRBV27 and J usage is TRBJ2-5; 7 nucleotides align to TRBD1. The ends lost 2 bases at V and 2 bases at J; junction bases unmatched: 8. CDR1 is MNHEY and CDR2 is SMNVEV in the germline V gene (reference sequence). The CDR3 consists of 16 residues. For the CDR3, the DNA is TGTGCCAGCAGTTTAGAGGGGGCTGTACCTCAAGAGACCCAGTACTTC. It is translated as CASSLEGAVPQETQYF.

The chain joins TRBV5-4 to TRBJ2-2, with 10 nucleotides matching TRBD2. Germline loops: CDR1 SGHNT, CDR2 YYREEE (reference sequence). With 4 bases clipped from V and 6 bases from J, the junction kept 9 bases outside the gene matches. The CDR3 contains 16 residues. CDR3: CASSHQRGGVPGELFF. CDR3 in DNA: TGTGCCAGCAGCCATCAGCGGGGGGGCGTTCCCGGGGAGCTGTTTTTT.

This chain links TRBV2 with TRBJ2-7, with D tentatively TRBD1 (6 bases). The CDR3 loop spans 13 amino acids. Trimming took off 7 bases at V and 1 base at J, with 11 bases between the two ends. Germline V lookup: CDR1 SNHLY, CDR2 FYNNEI. The CDR3 here is CASMGAASYEQYF. The CDR3, as DNA: TGTGCCAGCATGGGGGCTGCGTCCTACGAGCAGTACTTC.

The count of this clone is one. The rearrangement links TRBV5-6 to TRBJ1-5; 8 nucleotides line up with TRBD1. Germline V gene sequence: CDR1 SGHDT, CDR2 YYEEEE. The length of the CDR3 is 17 residues. Trimming at V came to 2 bases and at J to 0 bases, leaving 7 bases not matched to a gene. CDR3 sequence (DNA): TGTGCCAGCAGCTTACAACAGGGGGGATATAGCAATCAGCCCCAGCATTTT. Encoded protein: CASSLQQGGYSNQPQHF. The variable domain in full, completed from reference TRBV5-6 and TRBJ1-5, reads DAGVTQSPTHLIKTRGQQVTLRCSPKSGHDTVSWYQQALGQGPQFIFQYYEEEERQRGNFPDRFSGHQFPNYSSELNVNALLLGDSALYLCASSLQQGGYSNQPQHFGDGTRLSIL.

The chain combines TRBV7-3 with TRBJ2-2, with a weak D call TRBD1 (5 bases). The CDR3 sequence is 14 residues long. Germline CDR1 and CDR2: SGHTA and FQGTGA. V was shortened by 8 bases and J by 1 base, with 11 bases between the two germline ends. CDR3 in amino acids: CASRMGRNTGELFF. CDR3 in DNA: TGTGCCAGCCGGATGGGGCGGAACACCGGGGAGCTGTTTTTT.

The chain recombines TRBV2 with TRBJ2-3, with TRBD1 matching 7 bases. The V gene end was trimmed by 6 bases and the J gene end by 2 bases; junction bases not matched to a gene: 8. Germline CDR1 is SNHLY and CDR2 is FYNNEI. There are 15 residues in the CDR3. CDR3 protein: CASRDGQEVTDTQYF. The CDR3 nucleotides read TGTGCCAGCAGAGATGGACAGGAGGTCACAGATACGCAGTATTTT.

This clone was picked up one time. In DNA, the CDR3 is TGCGCCAGCGCAATCACCGGGACAGGGGCTTACGAGCAGTACTTC. Its protein is CASAITGTGAYEQYF. The chain is built from TRBV5-1 and TRBJ2-7; 10 positions match TRBD1. The germline gives CDR1 SGHRS, CDR2 YFSETQ. This CDR3 contains 15 residues. Trimming at V came to 7 bases and at J to 4 bases, leaving 11 bases not matched to a gene.

The rearrangement links TRBV5-6 to TRBJ1-2, with 9 bases identical to TRBD1. CDR3 size: 14 residues. Trimming took 0 bases from V and 12 from J; bases not matched to a gene: 9. Germline CDR1 is SGHDT and CDR2 is YYEEEE. The CDR3 nucleotides read TGTGCCAGCAGCTTGGGGACAGGGGTTCGGGAGGACACCTTC. Its protein product is CASSLGTGVREDTF.

The chain is built from TRBV19 and TRBJ1-6; TRBD1 aligns across 7 bases. Germline V gives CDR1 LNHDA, CDR2 SQIVND (reference sequence). This CDR3 contains 14 residues. Trimming cost V 6 bases and J 9 bases; bases outside gene matches: 8. The DNA for the CDR3 is TGTGCCAGTAGGCGGTTGGCAGGGGGTTCACCCCTCCACTTT. Translated, it gives CASRRLAGGSPLHF.

As DNA, the CDR3 is TGTGCCAGCAGCCGACCGGGGGGCCTTCAAGAGACCCAGTACTTC. This encodes CASSRPGGLQETQYF. The chain recombines TRBV11-2 with TRBJ2-5; D is possibly TRBD2 (7 bases). V lost 5 bases, J lost 2 bases, and 15 bases lay in between. The germline gives CDR1 SGHAT, CDR2 FQNNGV. The CDR3 is 15 residues long.

The gene calls are TRBV5-1 and TRBJ2-3; 7 nucleotides match TRBD1. This CDR3 region has 19 residues. CDR1 is SGHRS and CDR2 is YFSETQ in the germline V gene. V was pared by 0 bases and J by 6 bases, with 19 bases of the junction left unmatched. CDR3 in amino acids: CASSLGGRGLDWGYDTQYF. The CDR3 DNA reads TGCGCCAGCAGCTTGGGCGGCAGGGGGTTAGATTGGGGATACGATACGCAGTATTTT.

This clone was counted between two and nine times. The chain has TRBV27 and TRBJ2-7, with 10 positions matching TRBD1. The V and J ends lost 2 bases and 3 bases, in that order; junction bases with no gene match: 4. This CDR3 has 15 amino acids. Germline values: CDR1 MNHEY, CDR2 SMNVEV (reference sequence). The CDR3 is CASSLLGDRGYEQYF. In DNA form, the CDR3 reads TGTGCCAGCAGTTTACTAGGGGACAGGGGCTACGAGCAGTACTTC.

The rearrangement joins TRBV18 to TRBJ1-4, with 7 bases lining up with TRBD1. Trimming removed 6 bases from V and 5 bases from J; junction bases left unmatched: 9. This CDR3 has 15 amino acids. Germline CDR1 KGHSH, CDR2 LQKENI. CDR3 protein: CASSVVRQGNEKLFF. CDR3 DNA sequence: TGTGCCAGCTCCGTCGTGCGACAGGGCAATGAAAAACTGTTTTTT.

This clone was seen a handful of times. The V and J genes are TRBV2 and TRBJ1-5, with D perhaps matching TRBD1 (5 bases). CDR3 length: 14 amino acids. Looked up from germline, CDR1 is SNHLY and CDR2 is FYNNEI. Trimming left V 5 bases short and J 4 bases short, with 12 bases between. CDR3 sequence (DNA): TGTGCCAGCAGTAGAGGGAGGGGTAATCAGCCCCAGCATTTT. Protein product: CASSRGRGNQPQHF.